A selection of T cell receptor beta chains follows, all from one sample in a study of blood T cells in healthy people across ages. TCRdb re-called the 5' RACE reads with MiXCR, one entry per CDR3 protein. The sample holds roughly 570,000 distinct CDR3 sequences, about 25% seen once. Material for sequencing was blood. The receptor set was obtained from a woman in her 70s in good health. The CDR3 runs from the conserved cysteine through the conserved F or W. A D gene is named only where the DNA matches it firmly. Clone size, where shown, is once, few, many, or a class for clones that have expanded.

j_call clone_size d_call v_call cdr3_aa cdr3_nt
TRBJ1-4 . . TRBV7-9 CASSSLQGKLFF TGTGCCAGCAGCTCACTCCAGGGGAAACTGTTTTTT
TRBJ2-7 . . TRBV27 CASSLGAEYEQYF TGTGCCAGCAGTTTGGGGGCAGAATACGAGCAGTACTTC
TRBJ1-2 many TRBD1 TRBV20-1 CSARDGTGTGGDYGYTF TGCAGTGCTAGAGATGGGACCGGGACAGGGGGCGACTATGGCTACACCTTC
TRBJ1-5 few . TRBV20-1 CSARKGGNDQPQHF TGCAGTGCCCGAAAGGGGGGCAACGATCAGCCCCAGCATTTT
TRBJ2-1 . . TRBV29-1 CSVDGVTNNEQFF TGCAGCGTTGATGGGGTTACCAACAATGAGCAGTTCTTC
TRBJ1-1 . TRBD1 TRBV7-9 CASSRRDSGATEAFF TGTGCCAGCAGCCGGAGGGACAGCGGGGCCACTGAAGCTTTCTTT
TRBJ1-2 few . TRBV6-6 CASRGATHGYTF TGTGCCAGCAGGGGGGCAACGCACGGCTACACCTTC
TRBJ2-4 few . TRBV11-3 CASSSQETKNIQYF TGTGCCAGCAGCTCTCAGGAGACCAAAAACATTCAGTACTTC
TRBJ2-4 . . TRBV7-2 CASSFSRRDIQYF TGTGCCAGCAGCTTCTCGAGGAGGGACATTCAGTACTTC
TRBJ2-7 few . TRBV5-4 CASSPRGGSSYEQYF TGTGCCAGCAGCCCCAGGGGTGGGAGCTCCTACGAGCAGTACTTC
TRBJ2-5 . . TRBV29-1 CSVVTQGGETQYF TGCAGCGTTGTGACACAGGGAGGAGAGACCCAGTACTTC
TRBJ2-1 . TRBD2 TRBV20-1 CSASRPGGYEQFF TGCAGTGCTAGCCGTCCGGGAGGGTATGAGCAGTTCTTC
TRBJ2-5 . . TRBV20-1 CSALAGQLSETQYF TGCAGTGCGTTGGCGGGACAGCTATCGGAGACCCAGTACTTC
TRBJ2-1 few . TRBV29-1 CSVEDGRINEQFF TGCAGCGTTGAAGATGGGCGGATCAATGAGCAGTTCTTC
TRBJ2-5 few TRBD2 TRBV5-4 CASSKGGEETQYF TGTGCCAGCAGCAAGGGAGGGGAAGAGACCCAGTACTTC
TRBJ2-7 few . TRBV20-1 CSAADARGTYEQYF TGCAGTGCTGCCGACGCGAGGGGGACCTACGAGCAGTACTTC
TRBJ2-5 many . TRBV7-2 CASSVDRRPQETQYF TGTGCCAGCAGCGTCGACAGGAGACCTCAAGAGACCCAGTACTTC
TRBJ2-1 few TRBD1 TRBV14 CASSQARTGLFDEQFF TGTGCCAGCAGCCAAGCCCGGACAGGGTTGTTTGATGAGCAGTTCTTC
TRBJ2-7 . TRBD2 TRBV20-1 CSASGGWNSYEQYF TGCAGTGCTAGCGGGGGGTGGAACTCCTACGAGCAGTACTTC
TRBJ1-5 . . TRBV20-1 CSARDDSNQPQHF TGCAGTGCTAGAGACGACAGCAATCAGCCCCAGCATTTT
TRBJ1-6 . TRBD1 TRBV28 CASRFQGADSPLHF TGTGCCAGCAGATTTCAGGGGGCTGATTCACCCCTCCACTTT
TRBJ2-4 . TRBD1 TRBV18 CASSQDRQANIQYF TGTGCCAGCTCACAGGACAGGCAGGCGAACATTCAGTACTTC
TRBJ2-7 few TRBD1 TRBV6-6 CASSSKQGYEQYF TGTGCCAGCAGTAGCAAACAGGGGTACGAGCAGTACTTC
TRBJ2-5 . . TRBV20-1 CSPSPGIKETQYF TGCAGTCCAAGTCCCGGGATTAAAGAGACCCAGTACTTC
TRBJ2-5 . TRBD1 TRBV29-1 CSFSPGQQETQYF TGCAGTTTCAGCCCGGGACAGCAAGAGACCCAGTACTTC
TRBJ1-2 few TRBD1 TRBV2 CACSGQGGNYGYTF TGTGCCTGCAGTGGACAGGGGGGGAACTATGGCTACACCTTC
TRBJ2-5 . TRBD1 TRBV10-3 CAIRSDRALQETQYF TGTGCCATCCGAAGTGACAGGGCACTCCAAGAGACCCAGTACTTC
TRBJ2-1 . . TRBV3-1 CASSQQGSLKGNEQFF TGTGCCAGCAGCCAACAGGGTTCCCTCAAGGGGAATGAGCAGTTCTTC
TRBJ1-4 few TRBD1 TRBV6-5 CASSYHRQGEKLFF TGTGCCAGCAGTTACCATCGACAGGGCGAAAAACTGTTTTTT
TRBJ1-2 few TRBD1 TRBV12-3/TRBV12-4 CASSPDRTRGYTF TGTGCCAGCAGCCCGGACAGGACGCGGGGCTACACCTTC
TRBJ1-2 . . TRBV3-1 CASSQDQGSYGGYGYTF TGTGCCAGCAGCCAAGATCAGGGGTCCTATGGAGGCTATGGCTACACCTTC
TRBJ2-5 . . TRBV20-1 CSALASGETQYF TGCAGTGCTCTAGCCAGTGGGGAGACCCAGTACTTC
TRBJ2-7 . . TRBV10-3 CAINLEKEGEQYF TGTGCCATCAATCTAGAGAAGGAGGGCGAGCAGTACTTC
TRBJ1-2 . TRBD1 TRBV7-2 CASSSSWTGLYGYTF TGTGCCAGCAGCTCCAGTTGGACAGGGCTCTATGGCTACACCTTC
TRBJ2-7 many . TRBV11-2 CASSLEAEYEQYF TGTGCCAGCAGCTTAGAGGCTGAATACGAGCAGTACTTC
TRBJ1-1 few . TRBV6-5 CASSSPGSGNTEAFF TGTGCCAGCAGTTCCCCAGGGAGCGGGAACACTGAAGCTTTCTTT
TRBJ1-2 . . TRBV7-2 CASTPPGTNYGYTF TGTGCCAGCACCCCACCAGGGACTAACTATGGCTACACCTTC
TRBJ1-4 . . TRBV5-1 CASSKGTTNEKLFF TGCGCCAGCAGCAAGGGCACAACTAATGAAAAACTGTTTTTT
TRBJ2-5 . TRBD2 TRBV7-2 CASSWAGGLVRETQYF TGTGCCAGCAGCTGGGCCGGCGGACTAGTGAGAGAGACCCAGTACTTC
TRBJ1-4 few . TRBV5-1 CASSLLLATNEKLFF TGCGCCAGCAGCTTACTACTCGCAACTAATGAAAAACTGTTTTTT
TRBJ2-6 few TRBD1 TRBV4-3 CASSQDRTGSGANVLTF TGCGCCAGCAGCCAAGATAGGACAGGTTCCGGGGCCAACGTCCTGACTTTC
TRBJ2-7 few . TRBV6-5 CASHADRDEQYF TGTGCCAGCCATGCCGATAGGGACGAGCAGTACTTC
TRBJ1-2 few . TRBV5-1 CASSRTVGDGYTF TGCGCCAGCAGTAGGACAGTGGGAGATGGCTACACCTTC
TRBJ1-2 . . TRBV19 CASGIDGSGGYTF TGTGCCAGTGGTATTGACGGCTCGGGGGGCTACACCTTC